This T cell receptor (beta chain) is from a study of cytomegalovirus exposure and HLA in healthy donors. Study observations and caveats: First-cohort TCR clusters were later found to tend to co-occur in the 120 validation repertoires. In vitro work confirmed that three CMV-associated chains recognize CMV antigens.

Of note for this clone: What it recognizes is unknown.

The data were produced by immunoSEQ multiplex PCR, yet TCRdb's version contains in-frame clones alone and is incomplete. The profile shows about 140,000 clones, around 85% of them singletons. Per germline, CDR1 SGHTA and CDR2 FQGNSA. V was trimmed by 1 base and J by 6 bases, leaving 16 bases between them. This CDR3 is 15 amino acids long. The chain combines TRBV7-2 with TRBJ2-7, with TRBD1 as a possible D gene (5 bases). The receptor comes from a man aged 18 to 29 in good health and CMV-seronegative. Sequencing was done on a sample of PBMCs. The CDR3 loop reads CASSLGLGRVGEQYF. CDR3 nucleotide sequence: TGTGCCAGCAGCTTAGGGTTGGGCAGGGTTGGCGAGCAGTACTTC.